This paragraph covers one TCR beta chain sequence. It has no known antigen specificity. The record originates from a study of CXCR3-negative and CXCR3-positive naive CD8 T cells (dated by TCRdb to the late 2010s). Context from the whole study: In total, roughly 150 million TRB reads were obtained, or roughly 1.5 +/- 0.3 million reads per library. Naive subsets from a handful of donors and memory cells from 3 donors were included in the TRBV-TRBJ cluster analysis. Diversity and physicochemical repertoire analyses were performed on around 10 donors pooled from two independent experiments. Broad study findings and their caveats: Comparably high repertoire diversity was found in both naive subsets, whereas much lower repertoire diversity was found in memory CD8+ T cells. Naive CXCR3-negative and CXCR3-positive cells from the same donor showed similar TRBV-TRBJ usage, whereas memory cells showed distinct patterns. Compared with CXCR3-negative naive cells, CXCR3-positive naive cells had TRB CDR3s with higher hydrophobicity (lower Kidera factor 4), lower energy, and higher strength and volume indices. Surface CD5, linked to self-reactivity in mice, was comparable between naive subsets; TCR interaction strength was therefore also inferred from TRB CDR3 physicochemical properties. Freshly isolated PBMCs were used for most assays because CXCR3 expression went down partially after cryopreservation.

These reads were obtained on a NextSeq 550. The Human TCR Profiling Kit (MiLaboratory) was used to prepare UMI-labeled 5' RACE TRB cDNA libraries. cDNA synthesis used the entire amount of extracted RNA, and PCR amplification then used the entire amount of cDNA produced. Libraries were prepared in parallel using an identical number of PCR cycles. On the authors' methods: With a minimum of two reads required per UMI, MIGEC and MiXCR pulled out about 50,000 +/- 10,000 unique UMI-labeled TRB cDNA molecules from each library. An average of 40,000 +/- 10,000 functional in-frame TRB CDR3 nucleotide clonotypes without stop codons was found per library. After each sample was downsampled to 5000 UMI-labeled TRB molecules, VDJtools was used to calculate diversity metrics such as normalized Shannon-Wiener and Chao1. VDJtools computed clonotype-size-weighted physicochemical properties of the central five CDR3 residues: interaction energy, strength, volume and Kidera factor 4. Each entry corresponds to one CDR3 protein sequence from reads that TCRdb reprocessed, and DNA is not given. These V and J calls originate from TCRdb's pipeline instead of the authors' own analysis. The sample's table lists a count of about 7,400 distinct CDR3 sequences. The ten largest clonotypes hold 1.5% to 2% of the sample.

Each CD8+ T cell subset was flow-sorted in triplicate, with under 350,000 cells per subset placed directly into RLT lysis buffer. To keep memory contaminants out, a stringent definition of naive CD8+ T cells was applied: CD45RO-CCR7+CD27+CD95-. Standard density gradient centrifugation was used to isolate peripheral blood mononuclear cells from buffy coats. A FACSAria III was used to flow-sort naive CXCR3-negative and CXCR3-positive CD8+ T cells. Total RNA was extracted from sorted cells using an RNeasy Mini Kit. From its cysteine to its phenylalanine, the CDR3 spans 12 amino acids. The protein alone is recorded here. According to the germline V gene, CDR1 reads SNHLY and CDR2 reads FYNNEI.

The sequence came from a human donor in good health. Some clones in this sample may be carry-over from other donors' samples. The sequenced material came from naive CXCR3- CD8+ T cells from blood. The cell subset or site label for this specimen denotes: CD45RO-CCR7+CD27+CD95- naive CD8+ T cells lacking CXCR3 (TNR3-). In this chain, TRBV2 is recombined with TRBJ2-5. The CDR3 protein sequence reads: CASVGEKETQYF.